This TCR beta chain was identified in a study of CD8 T cells in Susac syndrome. A remark on this clonotype: Its antigen remains unidentified.

Study-level findings and limits: The study conceded that relatively few individuals underwent its TCR sequencing and HLA analysis.

RNA totalling about 0.5 to 1 ug underwent reverse transcription with random hexamers. TCRdb ran MiXCR on the immunoSEQ multiplex PCR reads and lists one entry per CDR3 protein. Of about 150,000 distinct CDR3 sequences listed, around 96% are singletons. Sequencing used CD4+ T cells from PBMCs. The receptor was derived from a human donor with Susac syndrome.

CDR3 nucleotide sequence: TGCAGTGCCCTAAGGCGCGGGGGGGCTCCTTGGGAGCTGTTTTTT. This gives the protein CSALRRGGAPWELFF. The chain carries TRBV20-1 and TRBJ2-2; TRBD2 aligns across 9 bases. The germline V gene has CDR1 DFQATT and CDR2 SNEGSKA (reference sequence). The CDR3 covers 15 residues. V shed 6 bases, J shed 9 bases, and the junction held 14 bases outside the gene matches.